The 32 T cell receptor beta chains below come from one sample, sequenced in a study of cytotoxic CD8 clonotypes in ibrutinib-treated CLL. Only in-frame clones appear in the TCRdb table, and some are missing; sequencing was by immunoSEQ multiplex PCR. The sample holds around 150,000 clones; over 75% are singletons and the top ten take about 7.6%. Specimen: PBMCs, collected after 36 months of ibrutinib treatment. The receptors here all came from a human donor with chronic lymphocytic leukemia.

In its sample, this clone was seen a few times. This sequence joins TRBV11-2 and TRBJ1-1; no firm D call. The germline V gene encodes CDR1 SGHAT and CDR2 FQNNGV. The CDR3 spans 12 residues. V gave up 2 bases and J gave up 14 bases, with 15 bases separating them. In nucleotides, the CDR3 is TGTGCCAGCAGCTTATCTGAGTCCCGGAAATTCTTT. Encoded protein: CASSLSESRKFF.

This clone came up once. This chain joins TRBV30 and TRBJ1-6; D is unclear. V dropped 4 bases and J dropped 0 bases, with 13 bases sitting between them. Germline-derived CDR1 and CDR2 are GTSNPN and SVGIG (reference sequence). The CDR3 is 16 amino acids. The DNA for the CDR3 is TGTGCCTGGACTTACGCGGGGAGCTCCTATAATTCACCCCTCCACTTT. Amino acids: CAWTYAGSSYNSPLHF. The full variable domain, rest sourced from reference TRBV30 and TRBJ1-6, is SQTIHQWPATLVQPVGSPLSLECTVEGTSNPNLYWYRQAAGRGLQLLFYSVGIGQISSEVPQNLSASRPQDRQFILSSKKLLLSDSGFYLCAWTYAGSSYNSPLHFGNGTRLTVT.

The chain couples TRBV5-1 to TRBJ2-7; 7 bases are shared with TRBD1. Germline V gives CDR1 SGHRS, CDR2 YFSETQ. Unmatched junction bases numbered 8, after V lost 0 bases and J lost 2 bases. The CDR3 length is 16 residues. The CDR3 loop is CASSLDDRVGPYEQYF. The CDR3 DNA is TGCGCCAGCAGCTTGGACGACAGGGTAGGTCCCTACGAGCAGTACTTC.

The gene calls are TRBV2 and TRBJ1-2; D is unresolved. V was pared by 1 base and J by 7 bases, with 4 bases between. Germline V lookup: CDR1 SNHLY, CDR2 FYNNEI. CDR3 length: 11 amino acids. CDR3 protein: CASSEVRGYTF. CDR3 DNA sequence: TGTGCCAGCAGTGAAGTTCGTGGCTACACCTTC.

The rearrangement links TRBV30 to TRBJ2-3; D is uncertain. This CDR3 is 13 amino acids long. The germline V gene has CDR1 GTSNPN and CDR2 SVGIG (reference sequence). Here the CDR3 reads CAQSWGRTDTQYF. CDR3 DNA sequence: TGTGCGCAAAGCTGGGGTCGCACAGATACGCAGTATTTT.

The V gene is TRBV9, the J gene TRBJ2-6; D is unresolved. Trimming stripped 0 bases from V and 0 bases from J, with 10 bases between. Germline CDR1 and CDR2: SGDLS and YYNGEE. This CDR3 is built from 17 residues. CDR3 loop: CASSVARWVSGANVLTF. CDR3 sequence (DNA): TGTGCCAGCAGCGTAGCCCGATGGGTCTCTGGGGCCAACGTCCTGACTTTC.

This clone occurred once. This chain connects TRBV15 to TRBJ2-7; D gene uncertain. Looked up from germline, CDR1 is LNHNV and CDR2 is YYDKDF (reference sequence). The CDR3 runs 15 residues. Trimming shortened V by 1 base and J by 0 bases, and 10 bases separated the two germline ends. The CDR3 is CATSRAQFLSYEQYF. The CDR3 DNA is TGTGCCACCAGCAGAGCACAGTTCCTCTCCTACGAGCAGTACTTC.

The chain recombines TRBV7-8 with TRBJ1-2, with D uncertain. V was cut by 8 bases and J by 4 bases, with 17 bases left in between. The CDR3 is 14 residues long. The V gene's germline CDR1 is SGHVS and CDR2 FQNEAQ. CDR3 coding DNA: TGTGCCAGCGGGCCCCTGCTAGCGGGCTATGGCTACACCTTC. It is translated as CASGPLLAGYGYTF.

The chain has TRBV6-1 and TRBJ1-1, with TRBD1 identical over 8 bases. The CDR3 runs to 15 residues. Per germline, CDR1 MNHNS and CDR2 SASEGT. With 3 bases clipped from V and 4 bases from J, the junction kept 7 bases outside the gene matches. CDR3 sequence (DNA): TGTGCCAGCAGTGACTGGACAGGGTCGATCACTGAAGCTTTCTTT. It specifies CASSDWTGSITEAFF.

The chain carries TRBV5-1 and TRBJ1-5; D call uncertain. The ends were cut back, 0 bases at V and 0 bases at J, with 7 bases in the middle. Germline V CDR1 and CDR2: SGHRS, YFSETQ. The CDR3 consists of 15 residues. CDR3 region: CASSLDGYSNQPQHF. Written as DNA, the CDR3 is TGCGCCAGCAGCTTGGACGGTTATAGCAATCAGCCCCAGCATTTT.

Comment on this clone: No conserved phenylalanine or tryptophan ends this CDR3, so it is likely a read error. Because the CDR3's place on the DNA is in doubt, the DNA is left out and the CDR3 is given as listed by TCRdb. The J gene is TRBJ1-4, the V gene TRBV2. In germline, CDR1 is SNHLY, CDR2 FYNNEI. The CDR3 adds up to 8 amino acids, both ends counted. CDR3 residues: CASRHPGL.

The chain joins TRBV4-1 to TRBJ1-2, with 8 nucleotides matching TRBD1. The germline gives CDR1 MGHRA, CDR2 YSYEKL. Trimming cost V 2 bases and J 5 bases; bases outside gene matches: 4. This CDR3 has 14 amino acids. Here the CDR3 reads CASSQIGTGYGYTF. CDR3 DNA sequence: TGCGCCAGCAGCCAAATAGGGACAGGATATGGCTACACCTTC.

The CDR3 region is CASSLAQSTDTQYF. The CDR3 DNA is TGCGCCAGCAGCTTGGCCCAGAGCACAGATACGCAGTATTTT. The V gene is TRBV5-1, the J gene TRBJ2-3; D unresolved. Germline loops: CDR1 SGHRS, CDR2 YFSETQ. The ends were cut back, 0 bases at V and 0 bases at J, with 5 bases in the middle. The CDR3 is made up of 14 amino acids.

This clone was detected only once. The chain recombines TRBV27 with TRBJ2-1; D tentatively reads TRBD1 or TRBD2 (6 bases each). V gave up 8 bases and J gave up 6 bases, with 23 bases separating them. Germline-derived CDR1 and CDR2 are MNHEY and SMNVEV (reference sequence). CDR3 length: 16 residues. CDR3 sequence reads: CASRILGGPAANEQFF. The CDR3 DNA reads TGTGCCAGCCGAATATTGGGGGGCCCCGCGGCCAATGAGCAGTTCTTC.

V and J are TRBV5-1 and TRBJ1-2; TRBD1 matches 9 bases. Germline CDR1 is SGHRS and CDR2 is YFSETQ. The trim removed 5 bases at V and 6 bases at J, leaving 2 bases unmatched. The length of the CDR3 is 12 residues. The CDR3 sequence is CASRRDRDGYTF. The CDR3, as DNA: TGCGCCAGCAGACGGGACAGGGATGGCTACACCTTC.

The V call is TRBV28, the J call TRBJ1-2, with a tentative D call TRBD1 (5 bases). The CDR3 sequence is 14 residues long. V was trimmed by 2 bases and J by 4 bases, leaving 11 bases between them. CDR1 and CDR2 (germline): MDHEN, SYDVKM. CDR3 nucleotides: TGTGCCAGCAGTTTAGAGGGGATTACCTATGGCTACACCTTC. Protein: CASSLEGITYGYTF.

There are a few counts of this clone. CDR3: CASSHGSGIEQYF. The DNA for the CDR3 is TGTGCCAGCAGCCATGGAAGTGGGATCGAGCAGTACTTC. V and J are TRBV13 and TRBJ2-7; no clear D gene. This CDR3 contains 13 residues. The germline V and J ends were trimmed by 5 bases and 6 bases, with 14 bases remaining between them. CDR1 and CDR2 (germline): PRHDT, FYEKMQ (reference sequence).

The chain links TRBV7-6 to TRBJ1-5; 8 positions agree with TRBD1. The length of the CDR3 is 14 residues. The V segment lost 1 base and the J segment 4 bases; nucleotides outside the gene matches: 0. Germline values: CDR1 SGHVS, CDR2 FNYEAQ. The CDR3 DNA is TGTGCCAGCAGCTTAGGGACAGGGAATCAGCCCCAGCATTTT. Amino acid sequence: CASSLGTGNQPQHF. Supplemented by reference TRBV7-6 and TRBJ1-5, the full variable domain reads GAGVSQSPRYKVTKRGQDVALRCDPISGHVSLYWYRQALGQGPEFLTYFNYEAQQDKSGLPNDRFSAERPEGSISTLTIQRTEQRDSAMYRCASSLGTGNQPQHFGDGTRLSIL.

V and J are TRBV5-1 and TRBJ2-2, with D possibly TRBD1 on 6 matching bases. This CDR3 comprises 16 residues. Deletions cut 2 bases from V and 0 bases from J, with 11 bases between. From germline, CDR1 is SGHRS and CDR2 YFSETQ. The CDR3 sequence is CASSLQGPANTGELFF. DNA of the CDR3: TGCGCCAGCAGCTTACAGGGACCCGCGAACACCGGGGAGCTGTTTTTT.

CDR3 in DNA: TGCGCCAGCAGCTTCGGGGGGACCTCCTACGAGCAGTACTTC. It specifies CASSFGGTSYEQYF. The genes are TRBV5-1 and TRBJ2-7; 7 bases agree with TRBD2. J was trimmed by 0 bases and V by 2 bases; bases with no gene match: 2. CDR1 SGHRS and CDR2 YFSETQ come from the germline V gene. The CDR3 totals 14 residues.

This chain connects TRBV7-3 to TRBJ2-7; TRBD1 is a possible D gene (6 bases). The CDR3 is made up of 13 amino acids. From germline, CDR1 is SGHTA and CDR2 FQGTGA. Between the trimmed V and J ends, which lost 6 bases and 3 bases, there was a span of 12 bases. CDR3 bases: TGTGCCAGCAGATCTAAGACAGGCTACGAGCAGTACTTC. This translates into CASRSKTGYEQYF.

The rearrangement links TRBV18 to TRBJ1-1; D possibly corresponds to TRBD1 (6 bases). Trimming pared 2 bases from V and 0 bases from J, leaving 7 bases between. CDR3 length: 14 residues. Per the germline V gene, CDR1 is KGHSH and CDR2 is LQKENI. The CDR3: CASSPSGVNTEAFF. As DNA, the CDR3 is TGTGCCAGCTCACCATCAGGGGTGAACACTGAAGCTTTCTTT.

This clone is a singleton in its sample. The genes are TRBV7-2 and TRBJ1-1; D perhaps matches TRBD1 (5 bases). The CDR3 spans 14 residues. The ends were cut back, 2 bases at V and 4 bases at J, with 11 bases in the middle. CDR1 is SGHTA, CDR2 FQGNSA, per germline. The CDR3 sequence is CASSLRGRGTEAFF. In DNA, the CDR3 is TGTGCCAGCAGCTTAAGGGGCAGAGGCACTGAAGCTTTCTTT.

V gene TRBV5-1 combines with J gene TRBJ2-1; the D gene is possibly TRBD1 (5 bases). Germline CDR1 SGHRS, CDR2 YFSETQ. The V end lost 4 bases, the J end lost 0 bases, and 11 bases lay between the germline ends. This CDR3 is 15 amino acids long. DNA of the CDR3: TGCGCCAGCAGCCCAGGGCCGAGCTCCTACAATGAGCAGTTCTTC. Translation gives CASSPGPSSYNEQFF.

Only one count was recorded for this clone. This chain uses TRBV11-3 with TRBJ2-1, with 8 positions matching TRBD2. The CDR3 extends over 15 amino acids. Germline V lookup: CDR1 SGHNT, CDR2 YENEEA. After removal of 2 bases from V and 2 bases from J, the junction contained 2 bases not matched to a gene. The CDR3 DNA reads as TGTGCCAGCAGCTTACGGGAGGGTGCCTACAATGAGCAGTTCTTC. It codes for CASSLREGAYNEQFF. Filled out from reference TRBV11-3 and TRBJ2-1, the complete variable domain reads EAGVVQSPRYKIIEKKQPVAFWCNPISGHNTLYWYLQNLGQGPELLIRYENEEAVDDSQLPKDRFSAERLKGVDSTLKIQPAELGDSAVYLCASSLREGAYNEQFFGPGTRLTVL.

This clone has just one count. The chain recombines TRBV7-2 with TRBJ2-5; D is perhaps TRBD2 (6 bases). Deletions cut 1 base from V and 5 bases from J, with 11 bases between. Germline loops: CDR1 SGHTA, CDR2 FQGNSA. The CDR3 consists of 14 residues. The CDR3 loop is CASSLVPAGETQYF. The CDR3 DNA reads TGTGCCAGCAGCTTAGTCCCGGCGGGGGAGACCCAGTACTTC.

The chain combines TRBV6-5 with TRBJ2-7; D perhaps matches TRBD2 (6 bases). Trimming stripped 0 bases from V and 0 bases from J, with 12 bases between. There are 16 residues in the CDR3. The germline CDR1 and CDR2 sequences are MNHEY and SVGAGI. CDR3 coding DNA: TGTGCCAGCAGTTACTCGGAGGGTTGGGACTCCTACGAGCAGTACTTC. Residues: CASSYSEGWDSYEQYF.

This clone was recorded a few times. CDR3 residues: CASSTRGQGTHGYTF. CDR3 nucleotides: TGTGCCAGTAGTACAAGGGGACAGGGGACCCATGGCTACACCTTC. V usage is TRBV19 and J usage is TRBJ1-2; 10 bases agree with TRBD1. This CDR3 spans 15 amino acids. V lost 4 bases to trimming and J lost 6 bases; unmatched junction nucleotides: 8. The germline V gene encodes CDR1 LNHDA and CDR2 SQIVND (reference sequence). The full variable domain, in which reference TRBV19 and TRBJ1-2 provide the parts outside the CDR3, is DGGITQSPKYLFRKEGQNVTLSCEQNLNHDAMYWYRQDPGQGLRLIYYSQIVNDFQKGDIAEGYSVSREKKESFPLTVTSAQKNPTAFYLCASSTRGQGTHGYTFGSGTRLTVV.

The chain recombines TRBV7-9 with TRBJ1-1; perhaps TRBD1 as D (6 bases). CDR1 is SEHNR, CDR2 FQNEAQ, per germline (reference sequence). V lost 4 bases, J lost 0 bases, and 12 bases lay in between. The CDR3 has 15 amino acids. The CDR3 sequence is CASSSGQGMNTEAFF. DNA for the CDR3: TGTGCCAGCAGCTCGGGGCAGGGGATGAACACTGAAGCTTTCTTT.

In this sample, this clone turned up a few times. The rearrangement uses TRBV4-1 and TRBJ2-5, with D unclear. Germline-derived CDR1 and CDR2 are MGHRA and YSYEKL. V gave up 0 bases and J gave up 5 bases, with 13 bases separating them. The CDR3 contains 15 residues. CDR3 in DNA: TGCGCCAGCAGCCAAGATCTACGGAAGGTCGAGACCCAGTACTTC. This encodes CASSQDLRKVETQYF.

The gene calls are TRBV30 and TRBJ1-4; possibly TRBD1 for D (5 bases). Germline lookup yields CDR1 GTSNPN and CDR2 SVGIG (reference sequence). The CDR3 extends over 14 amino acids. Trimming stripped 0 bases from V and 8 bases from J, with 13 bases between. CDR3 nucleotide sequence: TGTGCCTGGAGTGTTGACAGAGGGCGCGAAAAACTGTTTTTT. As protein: CAWSVDRGREKLFF. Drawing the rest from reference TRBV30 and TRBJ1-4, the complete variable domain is SQTIHQWPATLVQPVGSPLSLECTVEGTSNPNLYWYRQAAGRGLQLLFYSVGIGQISSEVPQNLSASRPQDRQFILSSKKLLLSDSGFYLCAWSVDRGREKLFFGSGTQLSVL.

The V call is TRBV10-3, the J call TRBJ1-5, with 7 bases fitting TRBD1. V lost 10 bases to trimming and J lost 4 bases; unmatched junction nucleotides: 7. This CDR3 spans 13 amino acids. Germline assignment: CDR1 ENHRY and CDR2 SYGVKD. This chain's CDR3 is CATRGQPNQPQHF. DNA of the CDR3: TGTGCCACACGGGGACAGCCGAATCAGCCCCAGCATTTT.